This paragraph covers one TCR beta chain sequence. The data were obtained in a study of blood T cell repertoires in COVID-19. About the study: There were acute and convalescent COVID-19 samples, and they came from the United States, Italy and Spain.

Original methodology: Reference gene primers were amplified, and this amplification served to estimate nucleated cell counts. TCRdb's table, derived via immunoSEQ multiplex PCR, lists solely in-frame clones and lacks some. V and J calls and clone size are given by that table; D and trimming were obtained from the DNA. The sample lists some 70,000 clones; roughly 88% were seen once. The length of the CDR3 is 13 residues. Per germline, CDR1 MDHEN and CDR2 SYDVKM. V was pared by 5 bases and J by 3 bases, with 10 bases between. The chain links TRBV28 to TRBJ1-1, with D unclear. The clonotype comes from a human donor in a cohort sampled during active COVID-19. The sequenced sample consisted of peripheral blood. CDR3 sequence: CASSPRRDTEAFF. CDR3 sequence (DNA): TGTGCCAGCAGTCCACGAAGAGACACTGAAGCTTTCTTT.